This TCR beta chain is from a study of T cell repertoires in cytomegalovirus infection. Study-level information: Matching HLA type, along with CMV infection, was indicated by public TCR beta signatures. Study-wide points: Totalled public TCR beta family frequency picked out people who carried CMV plus the relevant HLA. Dominant in the ex vivo response were TCR beta clonotypes restricted by HLA-C and specific for CMV.

V was clipped by 6 bases and J by 1 base; unmatched bases: 9. Germline values: CDR1 MDHEN, CDR2 SYDVKM. The CDR3 has 17 amino acids. MiXCR, applied by TCRdb to the reads, yields one record per CDR3 protein. Of approximately 240,000 distinct CDR3 sequences in the sample, roughly an eighth were seen once. There are many counts of this clonotype. Its antigen is not identified. The source of this sequence is a human donor in good health (CMV status not recorded). Some clones in this sample may be carry-over from other donors' samples. The chain is built from TRBV28 and TRBJ2-1, with TRBD2 matching over 10 bases. The sample consisted of PBMCs. The CDR3 reads CASRGTSGVPSYNEQFF. DNA for the CDR3: TGTGCCAGCAGGGGAACTAGCGGGGTACCTTCCTACAATGAGCAGTTCTTC.